This TCR beta chain emerged from a study of T-cell memory formation after mild COVID-19. This clonotype was picked up a small number of times. Its antigen remains unidentified. In germline, CDR1 is SGHRS, CDR2 YFSETQ. This CDR3 spans 16 amino acids. Trimming cost V 2 bases and J 0 bases, with 12 bases left between them. Notes on the study in general: Researchers found some responding clones in pre-infection memory, a sign that cross-reactive memory joined. Contracting CD4+ clones lay largely in CM and EM, with CD8+ ones residing in EMRA.

It was 5'RACE with constant-segment primers that produced the TCR alpha and TCR beta cDNA libraries, which carried sample barcodes and UMIs. TCRdb independently ran MiXCR on the 5' RACE reads; one entry per CDR3 protein. Altogether about 320,000 distinct CDR3 sequences are present, approximately 15% being singletons, with the ten largest covering approximately 22%. The gene calls are TRBV5-1 and TRBJ2-1; possible D gene TRBD1, 8 bases. What was sequenced was PBMCs or a T cell subset sorted from them (not recorded which). This receptor was identified in a man between 18 and 29 years old who had mild COVID-19 (a few samples of this study predate the infection). Cell type and time point are not known. The CDR3 region is CASSLQGGSSYNEQFF. CDR3 sequence (DNA): TGCGCCAGCAGCTTACAGGGGGGGAGCTCCTACAATGAGCAGTTCTTC.